One and the same sample provided the 12 T cell receptor beta chains below, sequenced in a study of human T cells and chemical hapten exposure. Time point of the sample: pre-sensitization, week 0. Treatment noted: therapeutic diphenylcyclopropenone sensitization with weekly scalp DPC. TCRdb reprocessed the RACE reads via MiXCR and lists one record per CDR3 protein. Among roughly 100,000 distinct CDR3 sequences listed, under 14% were seen once. The sequencing used whole blood, collected in connection with sensitization to the hapten diphenylcyclopropenone (DPC). Receptors were obtained from a woman between 55 and 75 years old with alopecia areata. Some clones in this sample may be carry-over from other donors' samples.

At least ten counts were recorded for this clonotype. The chain joins TRBV3-1 to TRBJ1-1; D is undetermined. Deletions cut 1 base from V and 1 base from J, with 7 bases between. This CDR3 region has 14 residues. The V gene's germline CDR1 is LGHDT and CDR2 YNNKEL (reference sequence). CDR3 loop: CASSQVPQNTEAFF. The CDR3 DNA sequence: TGTGCCAGCAGCCAAGTACCTCAGAACACTGAAGCTTTCTTT.

This clonotype has a handful of counts. The rearrangement joins TRBV11-2 to TRBJ2-3; 10 bases line up with TRBD2. Germline CDR1 reads SGHAT; CDR2 reads FQNNGV. The CDR3 is made up of 15 amino acids. The ends lost 6 bases at V and 0 bases at J; junction bases unmatched: 3. CDR3 sequence (DNA): TGTGCCAGCAGGAGCGGGGGGGCGAGCACAGATACGCAGTATTTT. Its protein is CASRSGGASTDTQYF.

This clonotype was counted a few times. The rearrangement links TRBV7-2 to TRBJ2-2; D gene unclear. Between the trimmed V and J ends, which lost 4 bases and 1 base, there was a span of 13 bases. CDR1 is SGHTA, CDR2 FQGNSA, per germline. The CDR3 runs to 16 residues. CDR3 sequence reads: CASSSTPSGNTGELFF. CDR3 DNA: TGTGCCAGCAGCTCTACCCCGTCAGGGAACACCGGGGAGCTGTTTTTT. Looking up the rest from reference TRBV7-2 and TRBJ2-2 gives the full variable domain: GAGVSQSPSNKVTEKGKDVELRCDPISGHTALYWYRQSLGQGLEFLIYFQGNSAPDKSGLPSDRFSAERTGGSVSTLTIQRTQQEDSAVYLCASSSTPSGNTGELFFGEGSRLTVL.

In regard to this clonotype: The junction differs from germline at one of its ends, possibly a read error. This chain connects TRBV5-4 to TRBJ1-6; 7 nucleotides agree with TRBD1. The CDR3 has 15 amino acids. Germline V gives CDR1 SGHNT, CDR2 YYREEE (reference sequence). The CDR3 spells CASSPTGTAISALHF. CDR3 bases: TGTGCCAGCAGCCCAACCGGGACAGCGATTTCAGCCCTCCACTTT.

The chain uses TRBV7-2 and TRBJ1-5; D may be TRBD1 (6 bases). The CDR3 is 15 amino acids. The germline V gene encodes CDR1 SGHTA and CDR2 FQGNSA. Between the trimmed V and J ends, which lost 0 bases and 4 bases, there was a span of 10 bases. The CDR3, as DNA: TGTGCCAGCAGCTTAGCGAACAGGGCAAATCAGCCCCAGCATTTT. Protein product: CASSLANRANQPQHF.

This clonotype was detected many times. CDR3 nucleotides: TGCAGTGCTAGAGGACCGGGAGAGACCCAGTACTTC. Its translation: CSARGPGETQYF. The gene calls are TRBV20-1 and TRBJ2-5; D is undetermined. CDR1 and CDR2 from the germline V gene are DFQATT and SNEGSKA (reference sequence). Between the trimmed V and J ends, which lost 1 base and 4 bases, there was a span of 7 bases. The CDR3 contains 12 residues.

This clonotype occurred many times. This chain links TRBV2 with TRBJ2-1, with TRBD1 matching over 10 bases. J lost 7 bases, V lost 7 bases, and 10 bases had no gene match. Germline CDR1 SNHLY, CDR2 FYNNEI. CDR3 size: 15 residues. The CDR3, as DNA: TGTGCCAGCACTACGACAGGGGGCGCCTGGAATGAGCAGTTCTTC. Translating it yields CASTTTGGAWNEQFF.

This clonotype was counted many times. The J gene is TRBJ1-2, the V gene TRBV4-1; a possible D gene is TRBD1 (5 bases). Trimming took off 4 bases at V and 1 base at J, with 19 bases between the two ends. This CDR3 contains 17 residues. The germline gives CDR1 MGHRA, CDR2 YSYEKL. CDR3 in amino acids: CASSLNPSGTVNYGYTF. The CDR3 nucleotides read TGCGCCAGCAGCCTAAACCCCTCCGGGACGGTTAACTATGGCTACACCTTC.

This clonotype was observed at least ten times. The chain is built from TRBV5-4 and TRBJ1-2; no reliable D call. The V gene lost 1 base and the J gene lost 3 bases, with 7 bases spanning the gap. The germline CDR1 and CDR2 sequences are SGHNT and YYREEE (reference sequence). This CDR3 has 13 amino acids. CDR3 in DNA: TGTGCCAGCAGCTTGTACAGCGACTATGGCTACACCTTC. This codes for CASSLYSDYGYTF. Variable domain in full (rest from reference TRBV5-4 and TRBJ1-2): ETGVTQSPTHLIKTRGQQVTLRCSSQSGHNTVSWYQQALGQGPQFIFQYYREEENGRGNFPPRFSGLQFPNYSSELNVNALELDDSALYLCASSLYSDYGYTFGSGTRLTVV.

This clonotype was found many times. This chain links TRBV18 with TRBJ1-1, with D perhaps TRBD1 (5 bases). The length of the CDR3 is 16 residues. Trimming removed 2 bases at V and 4 bases at J, with 17 bases between. Germline V CDR1 and CDR2: KGHSH, LQKENI. The CDR3 region is CASSPISTGGSTEAFF. CDR3 coding DNA: TGTGCCAGCTCACCAATTTCAACGGGGGGAAGCACTGAAGCTTTCTTT.

This chain joins TRBV3-1 and TRBJ1-2; D unresolved. Trimming left V 3 bases short and J 8 bases short, with 16 bases between. This CDR3 is 14 amino acids long. The germline gives CDR1 LGHDT, CDR2 YNNKEL (reference sequence). The CDR3 protein is CASSHPVSPAGYTF. CDR3 in DNA: TGTGCCAGCAGCCACCCCGTCAGCCCAGCAGGCTACACCTTC.

This clonotype was recorded at least ten times. The J gene is TRBJ2-1, the V gene TRBV5-1, with D perhaps matching TRBD1 (6 bases). Trimming left V 1 base short and J 6 bases short, with 14 bases between. There are 15 residues in the CDR3. Germline V gene lookup returns CDR1 SGHRS and CDR2 YFSETQ. The CDR3 spells CASSLLQGQANEQFF. The CDR3 nucleotides read TGCGCCAGCAGCTTGTTACAGGGCCAGGCCAATGAGCAGTTCTTC.